This T cell receptor beta chain was profiled in a study of Ad26.COV2.S vaccination and SARS-CoV-2 variants. Overall study context: Dosing was one shot or two shots 56 days apart. The study's findings and limits: Analytic work on TCR breadth and depth might have understated the full extent of total T cell responses.

The CDR3 length is 16 residues. Germline CDR1 is LGHNA and CDR2 is YSLEER. V was pared by 4 bases and J by 1 base, with 14 bases between. Concerning this clone: Its antigen is unidentified.

Treatment in this sample: 19 received Ad26.COV2.S at low or high dose, single or two shots; about 5 received placebo; per-sample allocation not given. On day 63 after the first injection, vaccine and placebo recipients gave samples. An adult aged 18-55 years in Boston served as the donor. The method was immunoSEQ multiplex PCR; TCRdb's version includes in-frame clones alone and lacks a portion of them. Of 320,000 or so clones detected, around 90% appear once; the ten largest clones hold around 5%. The clonotype originates from a person aged 18-65 years who received the Ad26.COV2.S COVID-19 vaccine or a placebo. This material consisted of peripheral blood, taken in a trial of Ad26.COV2.S vaccine versus placebo. V gene TRBV4-3 combines with J gene TRBJ1-3, with D maybe TRBD1 (5 bases). This CDR3 reads CASSLGRGASGNTIYF. The CDR3 nucleotides read TGCGCCAGCAGCCTCGGGAGGGGCGCGTCTGGAAACACCATATATTTT.